This is a list of T cell receptor beta chains from one sample in a study of T cell changes during pregnancy in multiple sclerosis. Assay: immunoSEQ multiplex PCR; the TCRdb copy retains only in-frame clones and omits some. The sample comprises approximately 32,000 clones, roughly nine tenths of which are singletons, and 5% to 6% rests with the top ten. The sample in question was peripheral blood, obtained in the third trimester of pregnancy. These receptors were taken from a female donor in good health, enrolled as a control in a pregnancy study. CDR3s leave out the opening cysteine and the closing phenylalanine or tryptophan. D genes are given only for firm matches.

D: TRBD2
J: TRBJ2-1
V: TRBV7-9
CDR3: ASNSVPRGDNEQF

D: .
J: TRBJ2-5
V: TRBV7-2
CDR3: ASSLESSGGETQY

D: .
J: TRBJ1-5
V: TRBV19
CDR3: ASSIGQAQPQH

D: .
J: TRBJ1-2
V: TRBV13
CDR3: ASSLMGVNYGYT

D: .
J: TRBJ1-5
V: TRBV30
CDR3: AWSGGYNQPQH

D: .
J: TRBJ2-5
V: TRBV5-1
CDR3: ASQQESETQY

D: TRBD2
J: TRBJ2-2
V: TRBV2
CDR3: ASQFGTSGTGELF

D: TRBD1
J: TRBJ1-2
V: TRBV12-5
CDR3: ASGLGDRAFYGYT

D: TRBD1
J: TRBJ2-2
V: TRBV7-9
CDR3: ASSSRDRETGELF

D: .
J: TRBJ1-2
V: TRBV6-5
CDR3: ASSYSKVRGNYGYT

D: TRBD1
J: TRBJ1-3
V: TRBV9
CDR3: ASSVGPGGPNSGNTIY

D: TRBD1
J: TRBJ1-4
V: TRBV5-4
CDR3: ASSRGSTGREKLF

D: .
J: TRBJ2-3
V: TRBV19
CDR3: ASTRLDNTDTQY

D: TRBD2
J: TRBJ2-1
V: TRBV30
CDR3: AWSVGAGGHNEQF

D: .
J: TRBJ2-1
V: TRBV13
CDR3: ASSQTGEQF

D: .
J: TRBJ2-7
V: TRBV11-2
CDR3: ASSQVSSSYEQY

D: .
J: TRBJ1-6
V: TRBV7-2
CDR3: ASSLAGQALGTLH

D: TRBD2
J: TRBJ2-1
V: TRBV27
CDR3: ATSPGTSSYNEQF

D: .
J: TRBJ2-7
V: TRBV28
CDR3: ASSLGYEQY

D: .
J: TRBJ2-3
V: TRBV5-1
CDR3: ASSLDSPPGDTQY

D: TRBD1
J: TRBJ2-1
V: TRBV27
CDR3: ASTDRSNEQF

D: TRBD1
J: TRBJ2-2
V: TRBV5-1
CDR3: ASSRRTGETGELF

D: TRBD2
J: TRBJ2-7
V: TRBV28
CDR3: ASRAGGEQY

D: TRBD1
J: TRBJ2-3
V: TRBV11-2
CDR3: ASSLARSQGADTQY

D: TRBD2
J: TRBJ2-7
V: TRBV19
CDR3: ASSITGTSALEQY

D: .
J: TRBJ2-7
V: TRBV6-5
CDR3: ASSPGIYGYEQY

D: .
J: TRBJ1-5
V: TRBV7-9
CDR3: ASSLAGINQPQH

D: TRBD1
J: TRBJ2-2
V: TRBV5-1
CDR3: ASSWTRQGTGGELF

D: .
J: TRBJ1-6
V: TRBV18
CDR3: ASSPLDSYNSPLH

D: TRBD2
J: TRBJ2-3
V: TRBV7-2
CDR3: ASSLGAGGRVDTQY

D: TRBD2
J: TRBJ2-1
V: TRBV14
CDR3: ASSQAGRGYNEQF

D: TRBD1
J: TRBJ1-5
V: TRBV6-1
CDR3: ASSSQGRGEPQH

D: TRBD1
J: TRBJ2-5
V: TRBV2
CDR3: ASSERGQGGTQY

D: .
J: TRBJ2-3
V: TRBV18
CDR3: ASSPEGGSTDTQY

D: TRBD2
J: TRBJ2-5
V: TRBV7-2
CDR3: ASSLEVGLAGLETQY

D: TRBD2
J: TRBJ2-7
V: TRBV5-1
CDR3: ASSAPGEGHYEQY

D: .
J: TRBJ2-7
V: TRBV5-1
CDR3: ASCTGSDYEQY

D: .
J: TRBJ2-3
V: TRBV9
CDR3: ASSPRVGRTETQY

D: TRBD2
J: TRBJ2-7
V: TRBV10-2
CDR3: ASSLPGTSGSYEQY

D: TRBD2
J: TRBJ2-7
V: TRBV28
CDR3: AASQAGEIHEQY

D: TRBD2
J: TRBJ2-7
V: TRBV9
CDR3: ASSPWGANSGDSYEQY

D: TRBD2
J: TRBJ2-7
V: TRBV4-1
CDR3: ASSQLAGGPYEQY

D: .
J: TRBJ2-7
V: TRBV2
CDR3: ASLEDLSLDHEQY

D: .
J: TRBJ1-2
V: TRBV19
CDR3: ASSIPGGIGYT

D: TRBD2
J: TRBJ2-1
V: TRBV19
CDR3: ASSTSGTSGAEEQF

D: .
J: TRBJ1-5
V: TRBV6-1
CDR3: ASRGGRVGNQPQH

D: .
J: TRBJ2-7
V: TRBV6-1
CDR3: ASSEARRPQVYEQY

D: .
J: TRBJ1-1
V: TRBV6-5
CDR3: ASSYSRQEAF

D: TRBD1
J: TRBJ1-5
V: TRBV19
CDR3: ASSTTGGGQPQH

D: TRBD2
J: TRBJ2-3
V: TRBV19
CDR3: ASSWLAGVRDTQY

D: .
J: TRBJ1-5
V: TRBV27
CDR3: ASSLAGSNQPQH

D: .
J: TRBJ1-1
V: TRBV5-1
CDR3: ASSVAPPKTAWNTEAF

D: .
J: TRBJ1-1
V: TRBV10-3
CDR3: AISGGRVSGTNTEAF

D: .
J: TRBJ1-5
V: TRBV10-2
CDR3: ASSEWPGPGADQPQH

D: .
J: TRBJ1-6
V: TRBV28
CDR3: ASSSSRGWYSPLH

D: TRBD1
J: TRBJ2-7
V: TRBV18
CDR3: ASSRGTGAPYEQY

D: .
J: TRBJ2-7
V: TRBV5-4
CDR3: ASSSRRWTNSYEQY

D: TRBD1
J: TRBJ2-2
V: TRBV5-1
CDR3: ASRPHRGPTGELF